The TCR beta chain described here comes from a study of cytomegalovirus exposure and HLA in healthy donors. General study points: The TCR clusters that emerged in the first cohort tended, a later analysis found, to co-occur in the roughly 130 validation repertoires. High sensitivity and specificity were reportedly achieved when the classifier diagnosed cytomegalovirus status. Cytomegalovirus-associated TCR beta chains were listed, numbering 150 to 200.

Germline V gene sequence: CDR1 SGHNT, CDR2 YYREEE (reference sequence). CDR3 length: 15 residues. Trimming at V came to 5 bases and at J to 5 bases, leaving 10 bases not matched to a gene. Worth noting for this clone: What it binds is not known.

Profiling relied on immunoSEQ multiplex PCR, and the TCRdb table lists in-frame clones only, not all of them. The sample has roughly 130,000 clones; roughly four fifths are singletons. The chain combines TRBV5-4 with TRBJ2-7; 10 bases line up with TRBD1. The origin of this receptor is a woman in her 30s in good health and CMV-seronegative. The specimen was PBMCs. CDR3 bases: TGTGCCAGCAGTCGAAAGACAGGGGGCTTCGACGAGCAGTACTTC. Encoded protein: CASSRKTGGFDEQYF.